These T cell receptor beta chains were read from a single sample in a study of OX40 agonist ivuxolimab in advanced cancers. Assay used: immunoSEQ multiplex PCR; TCRdb lists only in-frame clones, some missing. The sample comprises 65,000 to 70,000 clones, about 77% of which are singletons, and over 1.5% rests with the top ten. This sample comprised CD4+ or CD8+ T cells sorted from blood, obtained in a trial of the OX40 agonist ivuxolimab. The receptors derive from an adult with an advanced solid tumor such as melanoma, head and neck, liver or kidney cancer. Both conserved end residues are trimmed from each CDR3. Fields, in order: J gene, clone size, V gene, CDR3 protein. Clone size is shown for a subset of rows, as once, few, many or a class of expanded clone.

>TRBJ2-3|-|TRBV28
ASSLSIGLTGGSTDTQY
>TRBJ2-7|-|TRBV19
ASSPPGGEQY
>TRBJ1-1|-|TRBV10-3
ATRDPEGAEAF
>TRBJ2-1|few|TRBV5-8
ASSWTGGGEQF
>TRBJ2-5|once|TRBV6-1
ASSTGHQETQY
>TRBJ1-1|-|TRBV19
ASGPGQWNTEAF
>TRBJ1-2|many|TRBV6-5
ATHEGNYGYT
>TRBJ2-7|-|TRBV11-2
ASSFLGQGPYEQY
>TRBJ2-7|-|TRBV30
AWAAGVEAREQY
>TRBJ2-5|-|TRBV28
ASSLPGERETQY
>TRBJ2-3|-|TRBV4-1
ASSPISGGSDTQY
>TRBJ2-1|-|TRBV30
AWMASGRGGNEQF
>TRBJ1-1|-|TRBV30
ARSRNLNTEAF
>TRBJ2-7|few|TRBV6-6
ASSPAAYEQY
>TRBJ2-1|-|TRBV19
ASSIRIQDNEQF
>TRBJ2-1|-|TRBV11-3
ASSYQREARNEQF
>TRBJ2-2|-|TRBV6-4
ASSVTGGTGELF
>TRBJ2-5|-|TRBV5-1
ASSPYQETQY